This T cell receptor beta chain was recorded in a study of T cell repertoires in cytomegalovirus infection. TCRdb reanalysed the reads using MiXCR and keeps one entry per CDR3 protein. In the table there are approximately 150,000 distinct CDR3 sequences, 5.5% to 7% of which are singletons. This clonotype came up many times. The V end was cut by 6 bases, the J end by 10 bases, with 16 bases between. The germline V gene encodes CDR1 SEHNR and CDR2 FQNEAQ (reference sequence). This CDR3 comprises 14 residues. V is TRBV7-9 and J is TRBJ1-6, with D tentatively TRBD1 (6 bases). This receptor was taken from a human donor in good health (CMV status not recorded). Some clones in this sample may be carry-over from other donors' samples. Source material: PBMCs. For the CDR3, the DNA is TGTGCCAGCAGTTCACAGGGAGACGGATCACCCCTCCACTTT. Amino acid sequence: CASSSQGDGSPLHF.